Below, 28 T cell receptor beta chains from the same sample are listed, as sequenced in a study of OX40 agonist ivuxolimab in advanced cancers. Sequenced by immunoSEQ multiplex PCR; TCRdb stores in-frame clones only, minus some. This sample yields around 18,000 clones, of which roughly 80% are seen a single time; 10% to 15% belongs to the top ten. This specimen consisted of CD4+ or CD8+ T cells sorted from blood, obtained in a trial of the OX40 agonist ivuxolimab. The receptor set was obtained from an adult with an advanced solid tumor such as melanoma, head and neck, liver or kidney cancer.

CDR3 coding DNA: TGTGCCAGCAGCAAAGGTCTCAGCGGGCCCAGGGCAGATACGCAGTATTTT. Its protein is CASSKGLSGPRADTQYF. V and J are TRBV21-1 and TRBJ2-3; TRBD2, the table's D call, was not compared with the DNA. TRBV21-1 counts as a pseudogene. There are 17 residues in the CDR3.

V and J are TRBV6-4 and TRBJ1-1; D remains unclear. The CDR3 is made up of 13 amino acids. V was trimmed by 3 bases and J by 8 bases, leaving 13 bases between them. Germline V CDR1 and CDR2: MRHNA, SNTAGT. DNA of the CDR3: TGTGCCAGCAGTGAACGGAGAGGCAAGGAAGCTTTCTTT. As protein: CASSERRGKEAFF.

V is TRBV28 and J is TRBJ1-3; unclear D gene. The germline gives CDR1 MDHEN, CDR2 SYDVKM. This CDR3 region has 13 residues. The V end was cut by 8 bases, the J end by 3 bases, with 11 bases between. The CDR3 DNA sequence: TGTGCCAGCCCCTCGACCCATGGAAACACCATATATTTT. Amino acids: CASPSTHGNTIYF.

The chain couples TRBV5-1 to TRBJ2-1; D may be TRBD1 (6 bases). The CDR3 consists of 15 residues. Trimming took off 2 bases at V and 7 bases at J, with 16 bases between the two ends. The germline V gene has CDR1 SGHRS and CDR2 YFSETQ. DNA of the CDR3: TGCGCCAGCAGCTTAGGTAACAGGGAAAGAAATGAGCAGTTCTTC. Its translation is CASSLGNRERNEQFF.

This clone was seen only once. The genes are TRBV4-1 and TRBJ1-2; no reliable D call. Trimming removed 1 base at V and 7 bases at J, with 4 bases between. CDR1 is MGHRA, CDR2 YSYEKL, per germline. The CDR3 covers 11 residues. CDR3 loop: CASSQVGGYTF. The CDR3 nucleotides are TGCGCCAGCAGCCAAGTAGGTGGCTACACCTTC.

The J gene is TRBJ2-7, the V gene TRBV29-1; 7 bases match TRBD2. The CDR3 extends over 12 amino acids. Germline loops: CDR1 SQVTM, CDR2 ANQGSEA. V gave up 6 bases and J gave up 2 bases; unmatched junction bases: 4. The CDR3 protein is CSVIAGPYEQYF. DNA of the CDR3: TGCAGCGTGATAGCGGGCCCCTACGAGCAGTACTTC.

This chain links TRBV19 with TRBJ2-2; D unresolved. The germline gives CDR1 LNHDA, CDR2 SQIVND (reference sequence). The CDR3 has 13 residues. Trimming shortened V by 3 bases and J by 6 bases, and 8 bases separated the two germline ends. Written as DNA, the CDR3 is TGTGCCAGTAGTATGGGTGGCCCCGGGGAGCTGTTTTTT. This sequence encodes CASSMGGPGELFF.

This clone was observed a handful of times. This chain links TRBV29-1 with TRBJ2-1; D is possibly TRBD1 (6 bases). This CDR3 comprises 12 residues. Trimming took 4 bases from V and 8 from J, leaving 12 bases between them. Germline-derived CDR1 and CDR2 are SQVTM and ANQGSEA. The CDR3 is CSVGPRGDEQFF. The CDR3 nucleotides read TGCAGCGTTGGACCCAGGGGCGATGAGCAGTTCTTC.

As DNA, the CDR3 is TGTGCCATATCCCAAGGGCTCGGGTACGAGCAGTACTTC. Its translation is CAISQGLGYEQYF. The gene calls are TRBV5-4 and TRBJ2-7; D is undetermined. V was shortened by 9 bases and J by 4 bases, with 17 bases between the two germline ends. The CDR3 sequence is 13 residues long. Looked up from germline, CDR1 is SGHNT and CDR2 is YYREEE (reference sequence).

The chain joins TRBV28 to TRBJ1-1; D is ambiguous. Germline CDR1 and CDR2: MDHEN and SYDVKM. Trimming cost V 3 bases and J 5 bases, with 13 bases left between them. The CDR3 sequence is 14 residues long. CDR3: CASSFISSRTEAFF. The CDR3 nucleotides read TGTGCCAGCAGTTTCATTAGCTCCAGGACTGAAGCTTTCTTT.

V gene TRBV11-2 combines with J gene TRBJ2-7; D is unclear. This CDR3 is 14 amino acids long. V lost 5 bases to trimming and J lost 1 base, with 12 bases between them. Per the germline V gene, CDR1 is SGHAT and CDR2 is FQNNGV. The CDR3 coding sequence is TGTGCCAGCAGCCCTGACGGAACGTCCTACGAGCAGTACTTC. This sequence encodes CASSPDGTSYEQYF.

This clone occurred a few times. CDR3 in amino acids: CASTEVSGTSGSQETQYF. The CDR3 DNA reads TGTGCCAGCACCGAAGTGAGTGGGACTAGCGGGAGTCAAGAGACCCAGTACTTC. The chain is built from TRBV5-4 and TRBJ2-5; TRBD2 matches 14 bases. CDR3 length: 18 residues. V was pared by 6 bases and J by 2 bases, with 12 bases of the junction left unmatched. The germline V gene encodes CDR1 SGHNT and CDR2 YYREEE (reference sequence).

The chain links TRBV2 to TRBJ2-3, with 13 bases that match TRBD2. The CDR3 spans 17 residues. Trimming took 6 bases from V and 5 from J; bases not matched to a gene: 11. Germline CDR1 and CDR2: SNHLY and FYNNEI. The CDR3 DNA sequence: TGTGCCAGCAGCTCTTCCGGACTAGCGGGGGAGGGAGATACGCAGTATTTT. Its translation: CASSSSGLAGEGDTQYF.

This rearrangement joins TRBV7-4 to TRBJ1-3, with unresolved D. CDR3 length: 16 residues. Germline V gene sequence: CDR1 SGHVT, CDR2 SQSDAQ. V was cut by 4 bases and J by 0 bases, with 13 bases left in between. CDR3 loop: CASSSHSPHSGNTIYF. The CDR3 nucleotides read TGTGCCAGCAGCTCCCACAGCCCCCACTCTGGAAACACCATATATTTT.

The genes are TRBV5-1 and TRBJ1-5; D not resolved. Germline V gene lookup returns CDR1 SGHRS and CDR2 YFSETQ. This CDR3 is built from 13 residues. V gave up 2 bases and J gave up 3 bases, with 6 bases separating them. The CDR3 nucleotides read TGCGCCAGCAGCTTAGGAGTCAATCAGCCCCAGCATTTT. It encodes CASSLGVNQPQHF.

Written as DNA, the CDR3 is TGTGCCAGCAGCCCCATAGCGGGGGGCCACAATGAGCAGTTCTTC. As protein: CASSPIAGGHNEQFF. The gene calls are TRBV7-3 and TRBJ2-1, with 10 bases aligning to TRBD2. The CDR3 runs to 15 residues. CDR1 and CDR2 from the germline V gene are SGHTA and FQGTGA. With V trimmed by 5 bases and J by 5 bases, 6 bases remained unmatched.

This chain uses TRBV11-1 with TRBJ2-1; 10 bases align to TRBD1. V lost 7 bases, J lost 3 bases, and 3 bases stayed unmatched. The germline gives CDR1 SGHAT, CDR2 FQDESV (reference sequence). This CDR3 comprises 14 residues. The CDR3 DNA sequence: TGTGCCAGCACCGACAGGGGGCTCTACAATGAGCAGTTCTTC. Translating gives CASTDRGLYNEQFF. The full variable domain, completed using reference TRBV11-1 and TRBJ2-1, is EAEVAQSPRYKITEKSQAVAFWCDPISGHATLYWYRQILGQGPELLVQFQDESVVDDSQLPKDRFSAERLKGVDSTLKIQPAELGDSAMYLCASTDRGLYNEQFFGPGTRLTVL.

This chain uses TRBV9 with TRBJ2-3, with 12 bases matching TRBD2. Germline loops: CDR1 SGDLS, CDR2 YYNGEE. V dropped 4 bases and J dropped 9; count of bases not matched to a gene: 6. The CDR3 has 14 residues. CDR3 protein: CASSTGTSGLTQYF. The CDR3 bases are TGTGCCAGCAGCACCGGGACTAGCGGGTTAACGCAGTATTTT.

The DNA of the CDR3 is TGCGCCAGCAGCTTGCGGGGAGGGGGATTGAACACTGAAGCTTTCTTT. It encodes CASSLRGGGLNTEAFF. The chain is built from TRBV5-1 and TRBJ1-1; a weak D match, TRBD1 (6 bases). The V end was cut by 1 base, the J end by 0 bases, with 13 bases between. Germline V CDR1 and CDR2: SGHRS, YFSETQ. The CDR3 consists of 16 residues. The full variable domain, its missing parts supplied by reference TRBV5-1 and TRBJ1-1, is KAGVTQTPRYLIKTRGQQVTLSCSPISGHRSVSWYQQTPGQGLQFLFEYFSETQRNKGNFPGRFSGRQFSNSRSEMNVSTLELGDSALYLCASSLRGGGLNTEAFFGQGTRLTVV.

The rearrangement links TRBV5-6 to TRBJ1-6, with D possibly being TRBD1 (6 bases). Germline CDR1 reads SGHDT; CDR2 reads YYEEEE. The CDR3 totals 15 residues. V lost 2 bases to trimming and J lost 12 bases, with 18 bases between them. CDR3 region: CASSFGGGLYVPLHF. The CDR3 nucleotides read TGTGCCAGCAGCTTCGGGGGGGGCCTCTACGTACCCCTCCACTTT.

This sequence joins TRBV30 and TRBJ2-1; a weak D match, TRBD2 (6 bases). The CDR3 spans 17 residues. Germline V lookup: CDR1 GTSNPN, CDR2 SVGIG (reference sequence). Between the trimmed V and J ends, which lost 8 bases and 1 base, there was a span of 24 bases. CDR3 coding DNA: TGTGCCCGGCGTGGGGGTTGGGGGAGCGGGTCCTACAATGAGCAGTTCTTC. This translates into CARRGGWGSGSYNEQFF.

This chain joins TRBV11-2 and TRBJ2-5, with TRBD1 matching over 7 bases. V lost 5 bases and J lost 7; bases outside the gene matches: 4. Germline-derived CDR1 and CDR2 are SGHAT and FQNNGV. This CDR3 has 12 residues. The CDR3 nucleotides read TGTGCCAGCAGCACCCGACAGGGGACCCAGTACTTC. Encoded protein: CASSTRQGTQYF.

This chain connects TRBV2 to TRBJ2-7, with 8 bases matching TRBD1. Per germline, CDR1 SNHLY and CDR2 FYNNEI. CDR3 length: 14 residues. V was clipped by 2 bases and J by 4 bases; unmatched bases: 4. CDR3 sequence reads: CASSERTGNYEQYF. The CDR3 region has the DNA TGTGCCAGCAGTGAACGGACAGGGAATTACGAGCAGTACTTC.

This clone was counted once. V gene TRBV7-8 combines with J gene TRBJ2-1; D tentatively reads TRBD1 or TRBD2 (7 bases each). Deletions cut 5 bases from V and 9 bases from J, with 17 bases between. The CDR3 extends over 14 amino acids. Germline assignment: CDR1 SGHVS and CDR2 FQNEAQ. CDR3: CASSMQGGRSEQFF. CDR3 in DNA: TGTGCCAGCAGCATGCAGGGGGGGCGAAGTGAGCAGTTCTTC.

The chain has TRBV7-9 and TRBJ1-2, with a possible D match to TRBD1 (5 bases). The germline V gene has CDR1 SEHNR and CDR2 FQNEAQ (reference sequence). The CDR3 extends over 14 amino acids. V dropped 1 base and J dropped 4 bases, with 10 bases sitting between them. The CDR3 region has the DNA TGTGCCAGCAGCTTAGGAGCAGGGAGCTATGGCTACACCTTC. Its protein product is CASSLGAGSYGYTF. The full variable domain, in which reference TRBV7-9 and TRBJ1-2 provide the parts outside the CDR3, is DTGVSQNPRHKITKRGQNVTFRCDPISEHNRLYWYRQTLGQGPEFLTYFQNEAQLEKSRLLSDRFSAERPKGSFSTLEIQRTEQGDSAMYLCASSLGAGSYGYTFGSGTRLTVV.

The CDR3 DNA is TGTGCCAGCTCCGAGTTCTCGGGGACCGGGGAGCTGTTTTTT. This translates into CASSEFSGTGELFF. The V call is TRBV18, the J call TRBJ2-2, with D tentatively TRBD2 (5 bases). Germline V gene lookup returns CDR1 KGHSH and CDR2 LQKENI. Trimming took 6 bases from V and 5 from J, leaving 13 bases between them. This CDR3 has 14 residues.

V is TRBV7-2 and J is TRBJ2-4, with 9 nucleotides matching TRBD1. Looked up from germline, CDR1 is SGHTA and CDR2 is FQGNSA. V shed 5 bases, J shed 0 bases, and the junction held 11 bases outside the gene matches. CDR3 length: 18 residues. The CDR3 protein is CASSLYGTGSSAKNIQYF. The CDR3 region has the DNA TGTGCCAGCAGCCTTTACGGGACAGGGTCATCAGCCAAAAACATTCAGTACTTC.

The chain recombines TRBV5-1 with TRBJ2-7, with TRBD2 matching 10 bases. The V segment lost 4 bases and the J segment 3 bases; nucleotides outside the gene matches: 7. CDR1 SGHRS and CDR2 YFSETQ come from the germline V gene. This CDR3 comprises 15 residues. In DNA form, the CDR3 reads TGCGCCAGCAGCATAGGACTAGCGGTGTACTACGAGCAGTACTTC. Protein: CASSIGLAVYYEQYF.